This TCR beta chain appears in the sequencing data of a study of Ad26.COV2.S vaccination and SARS-CoV-2 variants. Findings and limits, study-wide: Comparability of non-spike TCR breadth was observed across vaccine and placebo recipients. The TCR breadth and depth analyses may have understated or missed part of the total T cell responses. Spike-specific TCR breadth was greater after Ad26.COV2.S than placebo.

The table came from immunoSEQ multiplex PCR; TCRdb's copy has only in-frame clones and leaves some out. The table includes roughly 510,000 clones, around 88% detected once. Of note for this clone: Its antigen remains unidentified.

V lost 4 bases to trimming and J lost 6 bases, with 19 bases between them. This CDR3 spans 15 amino acids. Germline lookup yields CDR1 SGHTS and CDR2 YDEGEE. Treatment here: about 20 received Ad26.COV2.S at low or high dose, single or two shots; 5 received placebo; per-sample allocation not given. It was on day 63 after the first vaccine or placebo injection that samples were taken. The receptor comes from a person aged 18-60 years who received the Ad26.COV2.S COVID-19 vaccine or a placebo. The chain couples TRBV5-8 to TRBJ1-1, with D uncertain. Specimen: peripheral blood, collected in a trial of Ad26.COV2.S vaccine versus placebo. DNA for the CDR3: TGTGCCAGCAGCGGAGAGAGACGGTTGAGCTCTGAAGCTTTCTTT. Translated, it gives CASSGERRLSSEAFF.